These 19 T cell receptor beta chains share one sample of origin, sequenced in a study of vaccination and CD4 T cells after COVID-19. The Oncomine TCR Beta short-read assay was what sequenced the DNA obtained from cultured CD4+ T cells. One entry per CDR3 protein, called by TCRdb with MiXCR from the PCR reads. The repertoire holds 12,000 or so distinct CDR3 sequences, with around 50% as singletons. Antigens of these TCRs are unknown. The treatment: roughly ten-day PBMC culture with coronavirus spike peptide pools or control peptides (ViraFEST assay). The sequencing sample was made of CD4+ T cells from blood, cultured in vitro. The receptors originated from a human donor who had recovered from COVID-19.

The V and J genes are TRBV11-2 and TRBJ2-2, with D unclear. This CDR3 spans 12 amino acids. CDR1 SGHAT and CDR2 FQNNGV come from the germline V gene. Trimming removed 5 bases from V and 7 bases from J, with 8 bases in between. CDR3 protein: CASSPEDGELFF. In DNA, the CDR3 is TGTGCCAGCAGCCCAGAGGACGGGGAGCTGTTTTTT.

The chain joins TRBV20-1 to TRBJ2-7; D is undetermined. The CDR3 loop spans 11 amino acids. Trimming pared 0 bases from V and 3 bases from J, leaving 3 bases between. The germline V gene has CDR1 DFQATT and CDR2 SNEGSKA (reference sequence). The CDR3 spells CSARENYEQYF. The CDR3 DNA follows: TGCAGTGCTAGAGAAAACTACGAGCAGTACTTC.

This clonotype has just a few counts. The V gene is TRBV20-1, the J gene TRBJ2-3; D perhaps matches TRBD2 (5 bases). The CDR3 runs to 15 residues. V lost 1 base and J lost 4, with 15 bases in between. Germline V gene lookup returns CDR1 DFQATT and CDR2 SNEGSKA (reference sequence). The CDR3 DNA reads TGCAGTGCTAGAGGACTAACCAGAGGTCCAGATACGCAGTATTTT. It is translated as CSARGLTRGPDTQYF.

J is TRBJ1-1 and V is TRBV10-3, with a tentative D call TRBD1 (5 bases). Germline V gene data show CDR1 as ENHRY and CDR2 as SYGVKD. Deletions cut 0 bases from V and 5 bases from J, with 13 bases between. CDR3 length: 15 residues. In nucleotides, the CDR3 is TGTGCCATCAGTGAGTCGGCCAGGGATGAGACTGAAGCTTTCTTT. It is translated as CAISESARDETEAFF.

The V and J genes are TRBV7-3 and TRBJ2-1, with 9 bases identical to TRBD2. J gave up 5 bases and V 5 bases, and 7 bases lay outside the gene matches. The CDR3 covers 15 residues. Per the germline V gene, CDR1 is SGHTA and CDR2 is FQGTGA. The CDR3 nucleotides read TGTGCCAGCAGCCCCGGGACTAGCAGAAACAATGAGCAGTTCTTC. This encodes CASSPGTSRNNEQFF. Based on the CDR3 plus reference TRBV7-3 and TRBJ2-1, the full variable domain is GAGVSQTPSNKVTEKGKYVELRCDPISGHTALYWYRQSLGQGPEFLIYFQGTGAADDSGLPNDRFFAVRPEGSVSTLKIQRTERGDSAVYLCASSPGTSRNNEQFFGPGTRLTVL.

This sequence joins TRBV6-1 and TRBJ2-3, with TRBD2 matching over 9 bases. This CDR3 has 17 residues. V gave up 5 bases and J gave up 0 bases; unmatched junction bases: 9. Germline V CDR1 and CDR2: MNHNS, SASEGT. The CDR3 DNA reads as TGTGCCAGCAGTCGACGGCGGACTAGCGACAGCACAGATACGCAGTATTTT. This translates into CASSRRRTSDSTDTQYF.

The table lists this clonotype with a few counts. V gene TRBV19 combines with J gene TRBJ1-5, with D unclear. The V end was cut by 4 bases, the J end by 5 bases, with 3 bases between. The CDR3 sequence is 11 residues long. Germline V lookup: CDR1 LNHDA, CDR2 SQIVND (reference sequence). The CDR3: CASSTDQPQHF. The CDR3 coding sequence is TGTGCCAGTAGTACAGATCAGCCCCAGCATTTT.

This chain uses TRBV11-2 with TRBJ2-2; TRBD2 is a possible D gene (7 bases). The CDR3 runs 13 residues. V dropped 5 bases and J dropped 6 bases, with 10 bases sitting between them. In germline, CDR1 is SGHAT, CDR2 FQNNGV. The CDR3 region is CASSVGGAGELFF. As DNA, the CDR3 is TGTGCCAGCAGCGTAGGGGGGGCCGGGGAGCTGTTTTTT.

This clonotype was observed a few times. As DNA, the CDR3 is TGTGCCAGCAGTTTCGACAGGGGCGCTGAAGCTTTCTTT. Its protein is CASSFDRGAEAFF. The V gene is TRBV6-2 or TRBV6-3, the J gene TRBJ1-1; TRBD1 agrees at 8 bases. V dropped 4 bases and J dropped 6; count of bases not matched to a gene: 4. The CDR3 has 13 amino acids. Germline-derived CDR1 and CDR2 are MNHEY and SVGEGT.

This clonotype was seen a handful of times. This chain connects TRBV20-1 to TRBJ2-5; no definite D call. The CDR3 is made up of 12 amino acids. The germline V gene has CDR1 DFQATT and CDR2 SNEGSKA (reference sequence). V gave up 4 bases and J gave up 2 bases, with 8 bases separating them. The CDR3 DNA sequence: TGCAGTGCTATTCACGTTCAAGAGACCCAGTACTTC. Translation gives CSAIHVQETQYF.

The rearrangement links TRBV7-3 to TRBJ1-2, with D possibly matching TRBD1 (5 bases). Trimming stripped 8 bases from V and 1 base from J, with 17 bases between. In germline, CDR1 is SGHTA, CDR2 FQGTGA. The CDR3 runs 15 residues. CDR3 DNA: TGTGCCAGCTCGCGCGACAGCTACCTTAACTATGGCTACACCTTC. Its protein product is CASSRDSYLNYGYTF.

This clonotype is medium-sized. The V gene is TRBV20-1, the J gene TRBJ1-6; 8 positions match TRBD1. V gave up 8 bases and J gave up 6 bases; unmatched junction bases: 15. Germline assignment: CDR1 DFQATT and CDR2 SNEGSKA (reference sequence). There are 16 residues in the CDR3. The CDR3 bases are TGCAGTCTGACAGGGGCCGCAATGGTCGGTAATTCACCCCTCCACTTT. Residues: CSLTGAAMVGNSPLHF.

A word on this clonotype: The junction departs from germline at one end; a sequencing error may be responsible. V gene TRBV7-9 combines with J gene TRBJ2-5; D is ambiguous. In germline, CDR1 is SEHNR, CDR2 FQNEAQ (reference sequence). The CDR3 is made up of 15 amino acids. The CDR3: CASSQDPDPQETQYF. CDR3 nucleotide sequence: TGCGCCAGCAGCCAAGATCCGGATCCTCAAGAGACCCAGTACTTC.

The chain carries TRBV6-1 and TRBJ1-1; D remains unclear. Germline CDR1 MNHNS, CDR2 SASEGT. The germline V and J ends were trimmed by 5 bases and 5 bases, with 9 bases remaining between them. This CDR3 is built from 12 residues. The DNA for the CDR3 is TGTGCCAGCAGTATGTGGAGGACTGAAGCTTTCTTT. This translates into CASSMWRTEAFF.

The rearrangement links TRBV4-2 to TRBJ1-1; D is undetermined. Germline loops: CDR1 LGHNA, CDR2 YNFKEQ. V was shortened by 0 bases and J by 5 bases, with 10 bases between the two germline ends. The CDR3 sequence is 14 residues long. CDR3 loop: CASSQDILGTEAFF. Here the CDR3 DNA reads TGTGCCAGCAGCCAAGATATCTTGGGAACTGAAGCTTTCTTT.

The chain uses TRBV15 and TRBJ2-7; a weak D match, TRBD2 (5 bases). CDR1 and CDR2 from the germline V gene are LNHNV and YYDKDF (reference sequence). Trimming removed 0 bases at V and 2 bases at J, with 11 bases between. The length of the CDR3 is 15 residues. CDR3: CATSRDPAGAYEQYF. CDR3 DNA: TGTGCCACCAGCAGAGATCCGGCGGGCGCCTACGAGCAGTACTTC.

By share, this clonotype counts as medium-sized. The chain combines TRBV5-1 with TRBJ1-5; possibly TRBD1 for D (5 bases). Germline V lookup: CDR1 SGHRS, CDR2 YFSETQ. Trimming pared 4 bases from V and 7 bases from J, leaving 15 bases between. The CDR3 is 14 residues long. The CDR3 protein is CASSVDSGEQPQHF. CDR3 nucleotide sequence: TGCGCCAGCAGCGTCGACAGCGGTGAACAGCCCCAGCATTTT. The complete variable domain, with remaining parts taken from reference TRBV5-1 and TRBJ1-5, reads KAGVTQTPRYLIKTRGQQVTLSCSPISGHRSVSWYQQTPGQGLQFLFEYFSETQRNKGNFPGRFSGRQFSNSRSEMNVSTLELGDSALYLCASSVDSGEQPQHFGDGTRLSIL.

The chain recombines TRBV7-2 with TRBJ1-3; no clear D. Deletions cut 1 base from V and 7 bases from J, with 8 bases between. The CDR3 has 13 residues. Germline V gives CDR1 SGHTA, CDR2 FQGNSA. This chain's CDR3 is CASSLEPWNTIYF. CDR3 DNA: TGTGCCAGCAGCTTAGAACCGTGGAACACCATATATTTT.

This clonotype has a handful of counts. The genes are TRBV19 and TRBJ1-5; 7 nucleotides line up with TRBD1. The CDR3 is 15 residues long. Germline trimming cut 5 bases from V and 9 bases from J; bases unmatched to any gene: 13. Germline lookup yields CDR1 LNHDA and CDR2 SQIVND (reference sequence). Here the CDR3 reads CASSGRDRLQRPQHF. CDR3 DNA: TGTGCCAGTAGTGGCCGGGACAGATTACAGCGGCCCCAGCATTTT.